The sequence of this T cell receptor (beta chain) was determined in a study of CD8+CD57+ T cells in acquired aplastic anemia. Study at large: Yields of DNA that came from sorted CD4+ and CD8+ cells averaged roughly 3.3 ug. Healthy donor CD4+ cell samples had a mean of about 10.8 million reads.

Overall study results and limits: About 27 shared CD8+ CDR3s appeared highly expressed within patients' immunodominant clones.

To note about this clonotype: Its antigen is not known.

The template used for profiling TCR beta VDJ and CDR3 was genomic DNA. One entry per CDR3 protein results from TCRdb running MiXCR on the reads. The data contain 100,000 to 120,000 distinct CDR3 sequences, around 49% of them seen just once; the ten biggest clones take up around a third. The sequenced material came from sorted CD4+, CD8+, or CD8+CD57+ T cells (not recorded which) from PBMCs. This clonotype was obtained from a human donor in good health, serving as a control.

The CDR3 DNA reads TGTGCCAGCAGGCCAAACTCCATAGGGACCTACTACGAGCAGTACTTC. Translation gives CASRPNSIGTYYEQYF. This chain joins TRBV4-2 and TRBJ2-7; possibly TRBD1 or TRBD2 for D (5 bases each). Germline-derived CDR1 and CDR2 are LGHNA and YNFKEQ. The length of the CDR3 is 16 residues. Trimming pared 6 bases from V and 3 bases from J, leaving 21 bases between.